The entry below gives a single TCR beta chain sequence along with its context. What antigen it recognizes has not been identified. Base qualities are not at hand, and no much larger clone is one base apart. These data originate in a study of blood T cell repertoires in COVID-19 (TCRdb year 2020). For context, the study as a whole: Samples covering the acute and convalescent phases of COVID-19 were provided by collaborators in the United States, Italy and Spain. The material from the prospective study consisted of cDNA or gDNA derived from T cells, B-cell-depleted T cells, or PBMCs. The dataset comprised deeply sampled blood TCRbeta repertoires from subjects exposed to, actively infected with, or recovered from COVID-19. The repertoires were released in a freely available public database intended as a resource for research on the immune response to SARS-CoV-2. The samples were drawn from the first 160 participants of the ongoing ImmuneRACE study and from 1,254 subjects provided by 6 global collaborators. A de-identified subject ID, COVID-19 status, age in years and sex were almost always included in the sample metadata. Where HLA class I and class II types were available, the types were taken from metadata supplied by the sample provider, not from assay-based typing. The full study reports these points: The amount of clinical and demographic metadata varied by source and participant and was provided uncurated.

CDR3 length: 12 amino acids, cysteine to phenylalanine. CDR3 DNA only is kept here, 36 bases in frame from base 1. V and J are truncated by 1 base and 8 bases respectively, leaving an intervening sequence of 6 bases. TCRbeta CDR3 regions were amplified from genomic DNA by means of the immunoSEQ Assay, a bias-controlled multiplex PCR. In the source study's methods: The number of nucleated cells in each sample was estimated by amplification of reference gene primers within the assay. Sequence reads were collapsed and filtered to measure the absolute abundance of every unique TCRbeta CDR3 rearrangement. For each sample, productive Simpson clonality was calculated as the square root of Simpson's diversity index across productive rearrangements. In TCRdb, the immuneACCESS table is reduced to in-frame sequences with V and J assigned. These tables do not hold every clone; where another copy was compared, an unresolved V gene accounts for under half, and the others remain unexplained. V and J calls and clone size are copied from that table; D and trimming were computed from the DNA. The sample contains around 200,000 clones, 70% to 90% of them found a single time. Together, the top ten hold less than 11% of the sample.

Collaborating institutions collected whole blood in K2EDTA tubes following their own protocols. For TCRbeta analysis, collaborators shipped samples in one of three forms: frozen whole blood, isolated PBMCs, or DNA extracted from either of those sample types. The chain is made from TRBV12-3 or TRBV12-4 and TRBJ2-1, with no confidently assigned D gene. The material sequenced was peripheral blood. The sequence was obtained from an elderly woman with acute or convalescent COVID-19. The CDR3 is CASSLGEHEQFF. In nucleotides, the sequence is TGTGCCAGCAGTTTAGGAGAGCATGAGCAGTTCTTC.